The present T cell receptor (beta chain) was sequenced within a study of blood T cell repertoires in COVID-19. V was clipped by 6 bases and J by 4 bases, with 10 bases between them. The CDR3 length is 13 residues. Using immunoSEQ multiplex PCR, the repertoire was profiled, and TCRdb retains in-frame clones only, with some absent. The data contain over 150,000 clones, roughly four fifths of them singletons. Input material: peripheral blood. V gene TRBV12-3 or TRBV12-4 combines with J gene TRBJ2-1; the D gene is possibly TRBD2 (5 bases). The sequence came from an elderly woman with acute or convalescent COVID-19. CDR3 DNA sequence: TGTGCCAGCAGCAACGGGGTGTACAATGAGCAGTTCTTC. Its translation is CASSNGVYNEQFF.